This T cell receptor (beta chain) is from a study of T cell responses to AZD1222 COVID-19 vaccine. Study-level results: Reports indicate that nearly half of spike-specific TCRs are directed at unmutated variant regions. Repertoires were obtained solely post-peak T cell response. The span of vaccine-associated CD4 TCRs extended across spike, with dominance at 160-218 and 743-854. Clonal diversity was possibly underestimated, and the donors were mostly white British, with more females.

Generated by immunoSEQ multiplex PCR, the TCRdb table keeps only in-frame clones and is missing some. This sample yields more than 120,000 clones, of which 86% are seen a single time; approximately 5.4% belongs to the top ten. Turning to this clone: What it recognizes is unknown.

The CDR3 totals 15 residues. V was clipped by 3 bases and J by 5 bases, with 13 bases between them. Germline assignment: CDR1 KGHSH and CDR2 LQKENI. This sample comprised peripheral blood, obtained 28 days after the second AZD1222 dose. The chain uses TRBV18 and TRBJ1-4; D not certain. This TCR came from an adult who received the AZD1222 COVID-19 vaccine. This CDR3 is CASSPNAGPNEKLFF. The DNA of the CDR3 is TGTGCCAGCTCACCTAATGCTGGGCCGAATGAAAAACTGTTTTTT.